This T cell receptor (beta chain) is drawn from a study of T cells in Graves' hyperthyroidism and ophthalmopathy. Germline V gene data show CDR1 as MNHEY and CDR2 as SMNVEV (reference sequence). The CDR3 spans 14 residues. V gave up 1 base and J gave up 7 bases, with 13 bases separating them. This clonotype was detected many times. The source material, RNA transcripts, was used to amplify TCR beta CDR3 regions. First-round RT-PCR of the TCR CDR3 relied on the HTBI primer set. TCRdb recomputed calls from the multiplex PCR reads with MiXCR, one row per CDR3 protein. The sample lists fewer than 600,000 distinct CDR3 sequences, less than 15% occurring once. Stable Graves' hyperthyroidism meant no ophthalmopathy progression within 18 months.

The TCR sequence derives from a woman aged 40-49 years with Graves' hyperthyroidism. The rearrangement links TRBV27 to TRBJ1-2; D perhaps matches TRBD1 (5 bases). Sequencing input: blood. Written as DNA, the CDR3 is TGTGCCAGCAGTTTATTGATGGGGGAGGGTGGCTACACCTTC. Its protein product is CASSLLMGEGGYTF.